A single T cell receptor (beta chain) is shown here with its context. Antigen specificity is unknown. The data were taken from a study of monozygotic twins with inflammatory bowel disease. Findings of the study overall: Repertoire similarity was not found to differ between concordant and discordant twins, possibly from limited power. The inverse Simpson measure of TCRbeta diversity was lower in IBD patients than in healthy co-twins.

From germline, CDR1 is KGHDR and CDR2 SFDVKD. The CDR3 length is 21 residues. Template switching was used to attach UMIs, which incorporated a 6-nucleotide sample barcode. TCRdb reprocessed the 5' RACE reads and stores each CDR3 protein as one record, lacking DNA. In all, the sample yields roughly 330,000 distinct CDR3 sequences. Whole blood supplied total RNA, and T cells were not sorted. The sequence came from a human donor with ulcerative colitis or Crohn's disease, or a healthy co-twin of an affected twin (not recorded which). Material for sequencing was blood. The chain recombines TRBV24-1 with TRBJ2-3; TCRdb proposes TRBD1, but this gene call is untestable without DNA. CDR3 residues: CATSATNPVEPRTGRTDTQYF.